Each of the 20 T cell receptor beta chains below was sequenced from the same sample in a study of vaccination effects on CD4 cells after COVID-19. Expansion with viral peptide pools was applied to antigen-specific CD4+ T cells by the ViraFEST assay prior to sequencing. Upon completion of 10 to 11 days in culture, CD4+ T cells were isolated. Convalescent patients had PCR-confirmed SARS-CoV-2 infection between March and December 2020. This table comes from immunoSEQ multiplex PCR, and its TCRdb copy is limited to in-frame clones, with some not included. This sample yields around 46,000 clones, of which about 68% are seen a single time; 25% to 30% belongs to the top ten. These receptors' targets are unknown. Specimen: CD4+ T cells from PBMCs cultured with a peptide pool, collected before COVID-19 vaccination. All receptors come from a human donor who had a prior SARS-CoV-2 infection.

The gene calls are TRBV7-8 and TRBJ1-1, with TRBD1 matching 9 bases. In germline, CDR1 is SGHVS, CDR2 FQNEAQ. The CDR3 sequence is 13 residues long. The V and J ends lost 10 bases and 0 bases, in that order; junction bases with no gene match: 3. The CDR3 sequence: CAIGQGMNTEAFF. The CDR3 DNA sequence: TGTGCCATTGGACAGGGGATGAACACTGAAGCTTTCTTT.

The rearrangement joins TRBV5-1 to TRBJ2-7, with D tentatively TRBD1 (6 bases). Germline CDR1 and CDR2: SGHRS and YFSETQ. This CDR3 comprises 14 residues. The V end was cut by 4 bases, the J end by 0 bases, with 11 bases between. The CDR3 DNA reads as TGCGCCAGCAGCGCCCGGGACATCTCCTACGAGCAGTACTTC. Protein product: CASSARDISYEQYF.

The V and J genes are TRBV10-3 and TRBJ1-6; maybe TRBD1 (5 bases). Per germline, CDR1 ENHRY and CDR2 SYGVKD. The germline V and J ends were trimmed by 2 bases and 5 bases, with 7 bases remaining between them. This CDR3 is built from 14 residues. CDR3 nucleotides: TGTGCCATCAGTGAGGTCAGGGATAATTCACCCCTCCACTTT. Translated: CAISEVRDNSPLHF.

The chain carries TRBV9 and TRBJ2-4, with TRBD2 matching 14 bases. Germline V gene lookup returns CDR1 SGDLS and CDR2 YYNGEE. This CDR3 is 19 amino acids long. V lost 4 bases to trimming and J lost 3 bases; unmatched junction nucleotides: 12. The CDR3 loop reads CASSSPGTSGRGSKNIQYF. The CDR3 DNA reads as TGTGCCAGCAGCTCTCCCGGGACTAGCGGGAGAGGGAGCAAAAACATTCAGTACTTC.

The rearrangement uses TRBV7-3 and TRBJ2-7, with D tentatively TRBD1 or TRBD2 (5 bases each). V gave up 5 bases and J gave up 3 bases, with 11 bases separating them. This CDR3 spans 13 amino acids. The germline gives CDR1 SGHTA, CDR2 FQGTGA. CDR3 amino acids: CASSPRDGYEQYF. CDR3 coding DNA: TGTGCCAGCAGCCCCCGGGACGGCTACGAGCAGTACTTC.

The rearrangement uses TRBV7-6 and TRBJ2-7, with TRBD2 as a possible D gene (6 bases). The CDR3 totals 14 residues. Trimming removed 6 bases at V and 4 bases at J, with 16 bases between. Germline assignment: CDR1 SGHVS and CDR2 FNYEAQ. Written as DNA, the CDR3 is TGTGCCAGCAGACGGACTATCTCTGGTTACGAGCAGTACTTC. Translation: CASRRTISGYEQYF.

Here the CDR3 DNA reads TGTGCCAGCAGTGAACACACCGCCTACGAGCAGTACTTC. The encoded protein is CASSEHTAYEQYF. The chain is built from TRBV2 and TRBJ2-7; unclear D gene. V lost 2 bases and J lost 2, with 7 bases in between. Germline V gene sequence: CDR1 SNHLY, CDR2 FYNNEI. The CDR3 covers 13 residues.

The V and J genes are TRBV12-3 or TRBV12-4 and TRBJ2-1; no firm D call. The CDR3 totals 11 residues. Trimming shortened V by 8 bases and J by 7 bases, and 9 bases separated the two germline ends. CDR3 amino acids: CASLVGNEQFF. The CDR3 bases are TGTGCCAGCCTGGTAGGTAATGAGCAGTTCTTC.

V usage is TRBV19 and J usage is TRBJ2-7; 11 positions match TRBD1. CDR1 LNHDA and CDR2 SQIVND come from the germline V gene (reference sequence). This CDR3 is 15 amino acids long. V lost 6 bases and J lost 3; bases outside the gene matches: 7. CDR3 bases: TGTGCCAGTAGGGCCACCGGGACAGGGGGCTACGAGCAGTACTTC. Translating it yields CASRATGTGGYEQYF.

The chain recombines TRBV19 with TRBJ2-7; TRBD1 aligns across 7 bases. V dropped 7 bases and J dropped 6; count of bases not matched to a gene: 9. The CDR3 length is 13 residues. In germline, CDR1 is LNHDA, CDR2 SQIVND (reference sequence). The CDR3 sequence: CASMGTEAFEQYF. CDR3 coding DNA: TGTGCCAGTATGGGGACAGAAGCTTTCGAGCAGTACTTC.

The rearrangement joins TRBV7-2 to TRBJ2-1, with 8 bases identical to TRBD2. Germline V CDR1 and CDR2: SGHTA, FQGNSA. The CDR3 is 15 residues long. Trimming cost V 0 bases and J 4 bases; bases outside gene matches: 2. CDR3 nucleotide sequence: TGTGCCAGCAGCTTAGCTAGCGGGGTTTACAATGAGCAGTTCTTC. It encodes CASSLASGVYNEQFF.

The chain carries TRBV4-1 and TRBJ1-5; D gene unclear. Trimming removed 0 bases from V and 0 bases from J, with 6 bases in between. CDR1 is MGHRA, CDR2 YSYEKL, per germline. The CDR3 has 15 residues. The CDR3 reads CASSQDVYSNQPQHF. The DNA for the CDR3 is TGCGCCAGCAGCCAAGATGTATATAGCAATCAGCCCCAGCATTTT.

This clone showed up just a few times. The V call is TRBV5-1, the J call TRBJ2-1; D is ambiguous. The germline gives CDR1 SGHRS, CDR2 YFSETQ. Trimming removed 3 bases from V and 9 bases from J, with 16 bases in between. There are 14 residues in the CDR3. The CDR3: CASSSFKPNSEQFF. In nucleotides, the CDR3 is TGCGCCAGCAGCTCCTTCAAACCTAATTCTGAGCAGTTCTTC.

This clone has just one count. The chain links TRBV9 to TRBJ1-2; D is ambiguous. CDR1 is SGDLS, CDR2 YYNGEE, per germline. V lost 0 bases and J 1 base, leaving 10 bases between the germline ends. The CDR3 is 15 residues long. Here the CDR3 reads CASSVGEGYNYGYTF. Here the CDR3 DNA reads TGTGCCAGCAGCGTAGGGGAAGGGTATAACTATGGCTACACCTTC.

V gene TRBV19 combines with J gene TRBJ1-3; D unresolved. V was pared by 4 bases and J by 0 bases, with 7 bases between. CDR1 and CDR2 from the germline V gene are LNHDA and SQIVND (reference sequence). This CDR3 is 14 amino acids long. The CDR3 bases are TGTGCCAGTAGTACGGGGTACTCTGGAAACACCATATATTTT. It encodes CASSTGYSGNTIYF. Full variable domain (rest looked up from reference TRBV19 and TRBJ1-3): DGGITQSPKYLFRKEGQNVTLSCEQNLNHDAMYWYRQDPGQGLRLIYYSQIVNDFQKGDIAEGYSVSREKKESFPLTVTSAQKNPTAFYLCASSTGYSGNTIYFGEGSWLTVV.

This clone was observed a single time. The chain carries TRBV6-5 and TRBJ1-2; unclear D gene. Per the germline V gene, CDR1 is MNHEY and CDR2 is SVGAGI. This CDR3 has 14 amino acids. V lost 0 bases and J lost 8, with 13 bases in between. CDR3 sequence reads: CASSYSNTLGGYTF. CDR3 nucleotide sequence: TGTGCCAGCAGTTACTCGAACACCTTGGGGGGCTACACCTTC.

This chain links TRBV5-1 with TRBJ1-1, with D unclear. Deletions cut 6 bases from V and 2 bases from J, with 8 bases between. The CDR3 loop spans 12 amino acids. From germline, CDR1 is SGHRS and CDR2 YFSETQ. CDR3 DNA: TGCGCCAGCACGGACCCTAACACTGAAGCTTTCTTT. It codes for CASTDPNTEAFF.

V usage is TRBV4-2 and J usage is TRBJ2-1; 13 nucleotides agree with TRBD2. The CDR3 has 19 residues. V lost 1 base to trimming and J lost 6 bases; unmatched junction nucleotides: 12. Germline loops: CDR1 LGHNA, CDR2 YNFKEQ. CDR3 nucleotides: TGTGCCAGCAGCCAAGTCTCAAGACTAGCGGGAGGTCTCTTCAATGAGCAGTTCTTC. Translation gives CASSQVSRLAGGLFNEQFF.

The chain has TRBV12-5 and TRBJ1-5, with D perhaps TRBD1 (5 bases). Germline assignment: CDR1 LGHNT and CDR2 FRNRAP. Trimming took off 3 bases at V and 2 bases at J, with 26 bases between the two ends. The CDR3 length is 20 residues. In DNA, the CDR3 is TGTGCTAGTGGTTTATATTTGGCCGTTTGGGGAAAAGGGGGCAATCAGCCCCAGCATTTT. Translated, it gives CASGLYLAVWGKGGNQPQHF.

The V gene is TRBV7-3, the J gene TRBJ2-3; D gene uncertain. Trimming took 3 bases from V and 3 from J, leaving 7 bases between them. The CDR3 runs 13 residues. Per the germline V gene, CDR1 is SGHTA and CDR2 is FQGTGA. The CDR3 spells CASSFEFTDTQYF. DNA for the CDR3: TGTGCCAGCAGCTTCGAGTTTACAGATACGCAGTATTTT.